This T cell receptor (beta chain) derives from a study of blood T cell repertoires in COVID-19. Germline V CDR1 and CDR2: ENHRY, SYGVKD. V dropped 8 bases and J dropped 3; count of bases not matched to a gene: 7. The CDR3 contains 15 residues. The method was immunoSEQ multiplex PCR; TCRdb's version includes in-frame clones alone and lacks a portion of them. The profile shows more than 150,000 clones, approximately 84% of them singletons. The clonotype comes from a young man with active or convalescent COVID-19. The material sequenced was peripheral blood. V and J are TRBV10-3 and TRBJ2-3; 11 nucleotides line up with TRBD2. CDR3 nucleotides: TGTGCCATCGCCGGTGGGACTAGCGGTACAGATACGCAGTATTTT. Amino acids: CAIAGGTSGTDTQYF.